These 10 T cell receptor beta chains came from one sample sequenced in a study of T cell responses to AZD1222 COVID-19 vaccine. Sequencing used immunoSEQ multiplex PCR; TCRdb keeps in-frame clones, though not all of them. The data show tens of thousands of clones, around nine tenths seen once. The source material was peripheral blood, sampled 28 days after the second AZD1222 dose. These receptors were taken from an adult who received the AZD1222 COVID-19 vaccine.

This clone is a singleton in its sample. The chain employs TRBV6-5 and TRBJ1-4; D gene unclear. Germline lookup yields CDR1 MNHEY and CDR2 SVGAGI. The V and J ends lost 0 bases and 3 bases respectively, with 5 bases between them. The CDR3 is 14 amino acids. The CDR3 sequence is CASSYSGPNEKLFF. CDR3 nucleotides: TGTGCCAGCAGTTACTCGGGTCCTAATGAAAAACTGTTTTTT.

V usage is TRBV7-8 and J usage is TRBJ2-2; the match to TRBD1 covers 12 bases. Unmatched junction bases numbered 4, after V lost 5 bases and J lost 6 bases. Germline CDR1 reads SGHVS; CDR2 reads FQNEAQ. This CDR3 spans 15 amino acids. CDR3 coding DNA: TGTGCCAGCAGCCAGGGACAGGGGGCAGCCGGGGAGCTGTTTTTT. Protein sequence: CASSQGQGAAGELFF. Supplemented by reference TRBV7-8 and TRBJ2-2, the full variable domain reads GAGVSQSPRYKVAKRGQDVALRCDPISGHVSLFWYQQALGQGPEFLTYFQNEAQLDKSGLPSDRFFAERPEGSVSTLKIQRTQQEDSAVYLCASSQGQGAAGELFFGEGSRLTVL.

This clone was counted a few times. The chain employs TRBV18 and TRBJ1-2; D possibly corresponds to TRBD1 (5 bases). This CDR3 contains 18 residues. Per the germline V gene, CDR1 is KGHSH and CDR2 is LQKENI. Trimming left V 1 base short and J 6 bases short, with 24 bases between. The DNA of the CDR3 is TGTGCCAGCTCACCACTATTAGGGTTCCGGGGACGTTTGGATGGCTACACCTTC. Translation: CASSPLLGFRGRLDGYTF.

This clone has only one observation. V gene TRBV21-1 combines with J gene TRBJ2-7; no check of the table's D call, TRBD1, against the DNA was made. TRBV21-1 is termed a pseudogene. The CDR3 runs 17 residues. The DNA for the CDR3 is TGTGCCAGCATCCCGAACCCCCCACAGGGGGCGCCCTACGAGCAGTACTTC. It codes for CASIPNPPQGAPYEQYF.

V gene TRBV24-1 combines with J gene TRBJ1-2; D is undetermined. CDR3 length: 11 amino acids. Trimming cost V 6 bases and J 5 bases, with 6 bases left between them. Germline CDR1 reads KGHDR; CDR2 reads SFDVKD. CDR3 coding DNA: TGTGCCACCAGTCCGGGGTATGGCTACACCTTC. Its translation is CATSPGYGYTF.

This chain joins TRBV5-1 and TRBJ2-5, with D tentatively TRBD1 or TRBD2 (5 bases each). Trimming cost V 4 bases and J 2 bases, with 21 bases left between them. Germline values: CDR1 SGHRS, CDR2 YFSETQ. The CDR3 extends over 17 amino acids. The CDR3 DNA sequence: TGCGCCAGCAGCGCCCCAAAGGCGGTGAGGGGACAAGAGACCCAGTACTTC. Translated, it gives CASSAPKAVRGQETQYF.

This chain links TRBV6-5 with TRBJ2-2; 8 nucleotides match TRBD1. The CDR3 consists of 15 residues. Germline loops: CDR1 MNHEY, CDR2 SVGAGI. V shed 2 bases, J shed 3 bases, and the junction held 2 bases outside the gene matches. The CDR3 DNA sequence: TGTGCCAGCAGTTACAACAGGGGGGACACCGGGGAGCTGTTTTTT. It is translated as CASSYNRGDTGELFF.

CDR3 nucleotide sequence: TGTGCCAGCAGTTACGGGCGGGAGACTGGCTACACCTTC. Translating gives CASSYGRETGYTF. The rearrangement links TRBV6-2 or TRBV6-3 to TRBJ1-2; no clear D. The CDR3 totals 13 residues. From germline, CDR1 is MNHEY and CDR2 SVGEGT. V gave up 2 bases and J gave up 7 bases, with 11 bases separating them.

This clone was seen just once. J is TRBJ1-4 and V is TRBV28, with D perhaps TRBD1 (5 bases). The CDR3 length is 15 residues. The germline gives CDR1 MDHEN, CDR2 SYDVKM. Trimming took off 1 base at V and 7 bases at J, with 13 bases between the two ends. The CDR3 DNA reads TGTGCCAGCAGTTTATTAGGGGCCCGGGGTGAAAAACTGTTTTTT. Its translation: CASSLLGARGEKLFF.

The rearrangement joins TRBV6-2 or TRBV6-3 to TRBJ1-2; weak D call: TRBD1 (6 bases). In germline, CDR1 is MNHEY, CDR2 SVGEGT. With 4 bases removed from V and 4 bases from J, the gap between germline ends came to 10 bases. This CDR3 spans 13 amino acids. The CDR3 DNA is TGTGCCAGCAGTTCCGACAGGTTCTATGGCTACACCTTC. As protein: CASSSDRFYGYTF.